This T cell receptor beta chain was retrieved from a study of shared clonotypes between healthy human individuals. V lost 10 bases and J lost 12, with 22 bases in between. This CDR3 spans 13 amino acids. CDR1 and CDR2 (germline): MNHEY, SVGAGI. TCRdb's copy holds only in-frame clones and misses some; the assay was immunoSEQ multiplex PCR. The repertoire holds approximately 710,000 clones, around 91% seen once, with more than 30% in the top ten. Specimen: memory CD8+ T cells from PBMCs. This sample's subset: CD45RO+ cells pooled with CCR7-negative TemRA cells. The chain is built from TRBV6-5 and TRBJ2-1; D perhaps matches TRBD2 (6 bases). The receptor was derived from a man between 18 and 35 years old in good health. Some clones in this sample may be carry-over from other donors' samples. CDR3 nucleotide sequence: TGTGCCATTGGCGGGAATGGCCGGCTTGTGCAGTTCTTC. It translates to CAIGGNGRLVQFF.